The 23 T cell receptor beta chains given below trace back to one sample, sequenced in a study of T and B cells in COVID-19 patients. BIOMED2 TRB-A/B primer pools were used in multiplex TRB PCR. TCRdb processed the multiplex PCR reads anew with MiXCR; each CDR3 protein has one entry. The repertoire holds 8,000 to 9,500 distinct CDR3 sequences, with over 25% as singletons. Blood genomic DNA input for TRB amplification was about 240-550 ng. Sequenced sample: blood. The receptors shown here come from a human donor who had recovered from COVID-19.

This clonotype is medium-sized (0.01 to 0.1%) in the sample. The chain uses TRBV30 and TRBJ1-3, with TRBD1 identical over 7 bases. The V and J ends lost 1 base and 4 bases, in that order; junction bases with no gene match: 7. Germline V gives CDR1 GTSNPN, CDR2 SVGIG (reference sequence). The CDR3 sequence is 15 residues long. The CDR3 protein is CAWSAHPGQGNTIYF. The CDR3 bases are TGTGCCTGGAGTGCCCATCCGGGACAGGGAAACACCATATATTTT.

This clonotype was recorded at least ten times. The genes are TRBV5-4 and TRBJ1-6, with 9 bases identical to TRBD1. V gave up 5 bases and J gave up 7 bases; unmatched junction bases: 7. The CDR3 spans 15 residues. Germline values: CDR1 SGHNT, CDR2 YYREEE (reference sequence). CDR3 DNA: TGTGCCAGCAGTTCTTGGACAGGGGCCAATTCACCCCTCCACTTT. This sequence encodes CASSSWTGANSPLHF.

By proportion, this clonotype is medium-sized (0.01 to 0.1%). This chain connects TRBV29-1 to TRBJ1-1; 11 nucleotides agree with TRBD1. V shed 1 base, J shed 2 bases, and the junction held 3 bases outside the gene matches. The CDR3 runs to 15 residues. Germline V CDR1 and CDR2: SQVTM, ANQGSEA. CDR3 amino acids: CSVEVGTGGNTEAFF. CDR3 nucleotide sequence: TGCAGCGTTGAAGTGGGGACAGGGGGTAACACTGAAGCTTTCTTT.

This clonotype was seen more than once but under ten times. The chain is built from TRBV7-2 and TRBJ2-7, with D unclear. V was pared by 0 bases and J by 0 bases, with 12 bases between. The CDR3 runs 16 residues. CDR1 SGHTA and CDR2 FQGNSA come from the germline V gene. The CDR3 here is CASSLAERFPSYEQYF. CDR3 coding DNA: TGTGCCAGCAGCTTAGCGGAACGATTTCCCTCCTACGAGCAGTACTTC.

This clonotype was counted ten times or more. The chain uses TRBV12-3 or TRBV12-4 and TRBJ2-5, with 8 bases identical to TRBD2. Trimming took 0 bases from V and 5 from J; bases not matched to a gene: 5. There are 15 residues in the CDR3. For the CDR3, the DNA is TGTGCCAGCAGTTTAGCTAGCGGGGTGGGTGAGACCCAGTACTTC. It is translated as CASSLASGVGETQYF.

To note about this clonotype: Because it lacks the conserved phenylalanine or tryptophan at the end, this CDR3 is likely a read error. No DNA is shown, since the ends of the CDR3 on it are uncertain; the CDR3 is the one TCRdb lists. This chain uses TRBV19 with TRBJ2-6. Per the germline V gene, CDR1 is LNHDA and CDR2 is SQIVND (reference sequence). The CDR3 has 14 amino acids, counting both end residues. CDR3 region: CATGETSGANGRTG.

V usage is TRBV7-6 and J usage is TRBJ1-6; perhaps TRBD1 as D (5 bases). CDR1 is SGHVS and CDR2 is FNYEAQ in the germline V gene. Trimming shortened V by 5 bases and J by 8 bases, and 13 bases separated the two germline ends. The CDR3 spans 14 residues. CDR3 bases: TGTGCCAGCAGCCTAGGCGGGGCCTATTCACCCCTCCACTTT. Translating it yields CASSLGGAYSPLHF. The variable domain in full, with the rest retrieved from reference TRBV7-6 and TRBJ1-6, is GAGVSQSPRYKVTKRGQDVALRCDPISGHVSLYWYRQALGQGPEFLTYFNYEAQQDKSGLPNDRFSAERPEGSISTLTIQRTEQRDSAMYRCASSLGGAYSPLHFGNGTRLTVT.

The chain employs TRBV6-2 or TRBV6-3 and TRBJ2-7; TRBD2 might be the D (5 bases). Germline loops: CDR1 MNHEY, CDR2 SVGEGT. The CDR3 length is 15 residues. The V end lost 1 base, the J end lost 6 bases, and 16 bases lay between the germline ends. This CDR3 is CASSYYLRDSCEQYF. The DNA of the CDR3 is TGTGCCAGCAGTTACTATCTCCGGGATTCATGCGAGCAGTACTTC.

This clonotype is classed as medium-sized (0.01 to 0.1%). The rearrangement joins TRBV12-3 or TRBV12-4 to TRBJ2-3; D is undetermined. With 8 bases removed from V and 0 bases from J, the gap between germline ends came to 3 bases. The CDR3 extends over 11 amino acids. The CDR3 loop reads CASGSTDTQYF. DNA for the CDR3: TGTGCCAGCGGGAGCACAGATACGCAGTATTTT.

For this clonotype: One end of the junction does not line up with germline, which may come from a read error. The chain uses TRBV5-4 and TRBJ2-2; D perhaps matches TRBD1 (6 bases). Germline V gives CDR1 SGHNT, CDR2 YYREEE (reference sequence). CDR3 length: 15 residues. CDR3 protein: CASTDRTWDTGELFF. Here the CDR3 DNA reads TGCGCCAGTACCGACAGGACATGGGACACCGGGGAGCTGTTTTTT.

In its sample, this clonotype is medium-sized. The chain recombines TRBV15 with TRBJ2-1; weak D call: TRBD2 (5 bases). With 1 base removed from V and 3 bases from J, the gap between germline ends came to 10 bases. This CDR3 contains 15 residues. Germline-derived CDR1 and CDR2 are LNHNV and YYDKDF (reference sequence). The CDR3 is CATSRGSGIYNEQFF. The CDR3 coding sequence is TGTGCCACCAGCAGAGGATCGGGGATCTACAATGAGCAGTTCTTC.

This clonotype is medium-sized. The V gene is TRBV15, the J gene TRBJ2-7; D uncertain. There are 15 residues in the CDR3. V dropped 0 bases and J dropped 3 bases, with 12 bases sitting between them. Germline CDR1 reads LNHNV; CDR2 reads YYDKDF (reference sequence). DNA for the CDR3: TGTGCCACCAGCAGAGAGGCAGGTGAAAGCTACGAGCAGTACTTC. Protein: CATSREAGESYEQYF.

This rearrangement joins TRBV30 to TRBJ2-5; D remains unclear. CDR1 is GTSNPN and CDR2 is SVGIG in the germline V gene (reference sequence). Trimming removed 5 bases at V and 5 bases at J, with 9 bases between. The CDR3 is 11 amino acids. The CDR3 DNA follows: TGTGCCTGGGGGGTTCGGGAGACCCAGTACTTC. Translating gives CAWGVRETQYF.

The chain combines TRBV9 with TRBJ1-1; D is perhaps TRBD1 (5 bases). V was cut by 0 bases and J by 4 bases, with 13 bases left in between. There are 15 residues in the CDR3. The germline V gene encodes CDR1 SGDLS and CDR2 YYNGEE. DNA for the CDR3: TGTGCCAGCAGCGTAGGAGGCAGTCAGGGCACTGAAGCTTTCTTT. The encoded protein is CASSVGGSQGTEAFF.

By its share, this clonotype is medium-sized. The chain employs TRBV29-1 and TRBJ2-5, with TRBD2 as a possible D gene (5 bases). V lost 4 bases to trimming and J lost 4 bases, with 16 bases between them. Germline CDR1 reads SQVTM; CDR2 reads ANQGSEA. The CDR3 is made up of 14 amino acids. This CDR3 reads CSVGSGRGRETQYF. CDR3 coding DNA: TGCAGCGTTGGTTCGGGGAGAGGGAGAGAGACCCAGTACTTC.

Many counts were recorded for this clonotype. This chain uses TRBV18 with TRBJ2-5; TRBD2 might be the D (5 bases). This CDR3 spans 16 amino acids. CDR1 is KGHSH, CDR2 LQKENI, per germline. V was clipped by 3 bases and J by 5 bases, with 19 bases between them. The CDR3 DNA reads as TGTGCCAGCTCACCCCCGAGTACCTCCCCGGGGGAGACCCAGTACTTC. Residues: CASSPPSTSPGETQYF.

In its sample, this clonotype was seen once. V and J are TRBV4-1 and TRBJ2-1; 9 bases are shared with TRBD2. The CDR3 has 16 residues. CDR1 is MGHRA and CDR2 is YSYEKL in the germline V gene. V shed 1 base, J shed 7 bases, and the junction held 8 bases outside the gene matches. This chain's CDR3 is CASSQAPSGAWNEQFF. The CDR3 DNA reads as TGCGCCAGCAGCCAAGCCCCTAGCGGGGCCTGGAATGAGCAGTTCTTC.

This clonotype rates as medium-sized. V usage is TRBV18 and J usage is TRBJ2-7; 11 bases are shared with TRBD2. The J segment lost 6 bases and the V segment lost 1 base, leaving 8 bases of the junction unmatched. Germline V gene lookup returns CDR1 KGHSH and CDR2 LQKENI. CDR3 length: 16 residues. The CDR3 loop is CASSPRLAGLNGEQYF. CDR3 bases: TGTGCCAGCTCACCACGACTAGCGGGATTAAATGGCGAGCAGTACTTC. Variable domain in full (rest from reference TRBV18 and TRBJ2-7): NAGVMQNPRHLVRRRGQEARLRCSPMKGHSHVYWYRQLPEEGLKFMVYLQKENIIDESGMPKERFSAEFPKEGPSILRIQQVVRGDSAAYFCASSPRLAGLNGEQYFGPGTRLTVT.

The chain joins TRBV6-2 or TRBV6-3 to TRBJ1-1, with 10 bases fitting TRBD1. V trimming: 1 base; J trimming: 6 bases; junction bases outside the gene matches: 5. CDR1 is MNHEY, CDR2 SVGEGT, per germline. This CDR3 contains 15 residues. CDR3 loop: CASSYWGTGVPEAFF. Written as DNA, the CDR3 is TGTGCCAGCAGTTACTGGGGGACAGGGGTTCCTGAAGCTTTCTTT.

The CDR3: CASSSAGQGAPRSYEQYF. As DNA, the CDR3 is TGTGCCAGCAGCTCCGCCGGACAGGGGGCGCCACGGTCCTACGAGCAGTACTTC. This sequence joins TRBV7-6 and TRBJ2-7, with 11 bases identical to TRBD1. Trimming cost V 4 bases and J 1 base; bases outside gene matches: 12. The CDR3 loop spans 18 amino acids. CDR1 is SGHVS, CDR2 FNYEAQ, per germline.

In its sample, this clonotype was seen a few times. This sequence joins TRBV6-5 and TRBJ1-5; D perhaps matches TRBD1 (5 bases). This CDR3 has 14 amino acids. V shed 5 bases and J shed 4 bases, with 12 bases lying between them. The V gene's germline CDR1 is MNHEY and CDR2 SVGAGI. CDR3 sequence (DNA): TGTGCCAGCAGTGACCTGGGGGGAAATCAGCCCCAGCATTTT. Its translation is CASSDLGGNQPQHF.

The chain has TRBV20-1 and TRBJ2-2; a weak D match, TRBD2 (6 bases). V shed 7 bases and J shed 5 bases, with 17 bases lying between them. This CDR3 contains 14 residues. Germline-derived CDR1 and CDR2 are DFQATT and SNEGSKA (reference sequence). CDR3 loop: CSVKAGSPTGELFF. CDR3 bases: TGCAGTGTTAAGGCCGGGAGCCCAACCGGGGAGCTGTTTTTT.

The gene calls are TRBV11-1 and TRBJ1-4; 10 bases align to TRBD1. Looked up from germline, CDR1 is SGHAT and CDR2 is FQDESV (reference sequence). V was pared by 2 bases and J by 8 bases, with 5 bases of the junction left unmatched. The CDR3 consists of 15 residues. The CDR3 sequence: CASSLTGTGAEKLFF. DNA for the CDR3: TGTGCCAGCAGCTTAACGGGGACAGGGGCCGAAAAACTGTTTTTT.